This is a list of T cell receptor beta chains from one sample in a study of T cells in Graves' hyperthyroidism and ophthalmopathy. TCRdb passed the multiplex PCR reads through MiXCR, listing each CDR3 protein once. This sample has hundreds of thousands of distinct CDR3 sequences, with approximately 14% found just once. The sequencing input was blood. All receptors derive from a young man with Graves' ophthalmopathy. The CDR3 runs from the conserved cysteine through the conserved F or W. A D gene is named only where the DNA matches it firmly. Clone size, where shown, is once, few, many, or a class for clones that have expanded.

size: few
V: TRBV3-1
D: TRBD1
J: TRBJ1-6
DNA: TGTGCCAGCAGCCAAGGGACAGGGAATTCACCCCTCCACTTT
CDR3: CASSQGTGNSPLHF

size: -
V: TRBV30
D: -
J: TRBJ1-5
DNA: TGTGCCTGGAGGGACTATCAGCCCCAGCATTTT
CDR3: CAWRDYQPQHF

size: few
V: TRBV4-1
D: -
J: TRBJ2-1
DNA: TGCGCCAGCAGCCAAGATCGAGGCCGACCGAACATAAACAATGAGCAGTTCTTC
CDR3: CASSQDRGRPNINNEQFF

size: many
V: TRBV12-3/TRBV12-4
D: -
J: TRBJ1-1
DNA: TGTGCCAGCAGTTTGTCGGGACCTCCACACACTGAAGCTTTCTTT
CDR3: CASSLSGPPHTEAFF

size: many
V: TRBV6-5
D: -
J: TRBJ1-1
DNA: TGTGCCAGCAGTTACTCAGGGGCGGGGAACACTGAAGCTTTCTTT
CDR3: CASSYSGAGNTEAFF

size: many
V: TRBV20-1
D: -
J: TRBJ2-5
DNA: TGCAGTGCTAGAGAAGAGACCCAGTACTTC
CDR3: CSAREETQYF

size: many
V: TRBV6-6
D: -
J: TRBJ1-6
DNA: TGTGCCAGCAGTTACGACGGGAATTCACCCCTCCACTTT
CDR3: CASSYDGNSPLHF

size: many
V: TRBV19
D: TRBD2
J: TRBJ2-6
DNA: TGTGCCAGTACACTAGCGGGGGGCTCTGGGGCCAACGTCCTGACTTTC
CDR3: CASTLAGGSGANVLTF

size: -
V: TRBV10-2
D: -
J: TRBJ1-3
DNA: TGCGCCAGCAGTGTGGAACAGAGAAACACCATATATTTT
CDR3: CASSVEQRNTIYF

size: many
V: TRBV20-1
D: TRBD1
J: TRBJ1-2
DNA: TGCAGTGCTATGGACAGGCAGCGGGGTGGCTACACCTTC
CDR3: CSAMDRQRGGYTF

size: many
V: TRBV30
D: TRBD1
J: TRBJ1-1
DNA: TGTGCCTGGAATAATGGACAGGGTGATACTGAAGCTTTCTTT
CDR3: CAWNNGQGDTEAFF

size: many
V: TRBV9
D: TRBD2
J: TRBJ2-1
DNA: TGTGCCAGCAGCGTAGGAAGCGGGAGGGCGGAAGGTGAGCAGTTCTTC
CDR3: CASSVGSGRAEGEQFF

size: many
V: TRBV29-1
D: TRBD2
J: TRBJ2-1
DNA: TGCAGCGCCAAGCGGGAGGGCATCTACAATGAGCAGTTCTTC
CDR3: CSAKREGIYNEQFF

size: many
V: TRBV10-3
D: -
J: TRBJ2-7
DNA: TGTGCCATCACGAAGCAGGGTAGCTACGAGCAGTACTTC
CDR3: CAITKQGSYEQYF

size: many
V: TRBV12-3/TRBV12-4
D: -
J: TRBJ2-3
DNA: TGTGCCAGCACTTTACCAGGTACAGATACGCAGTATTTT
CDR3: CASTLPGTDTQYF

size: -
V: TRBV4-1
D: -
J: TRBJ2-1
DNA: TGCGCCAGCAGCCTCCGTACGGATAATGAGCAGTTCTTC
CDR3: CASSLRTDNEQFF

size: -
V: TRBV11-3
D: TRBD1
J: TRBJ2-7
DNA: TGTGCCAGCAGCTCGGTAACAGGGGGCTACGAGCAGTACTTC
CDR3: CASSSVTGGYEQYF

size: -
V: TRBV7-8
D: -
J: TRBJ1-5
DNA: TGTGCCAGCAGCCCCCGGACAGCGTCTAGGCCCCAGCATTTT
CDR3: CASSPRTASRPQHF

size: many
V: TRBV12-3/TRBV12-4
D: -
J: TRBJ1-1
DNA: TGTGCCAGCAGCCCAGGGACATACACTGAAGCTTTCTTT
CDR3: CASSPGTYTEAFF

size: many
V: TRBV5-6
D: -
J: TRBJ2-3
DNA: TGTGCCAGCAGCTACGAGAATGCAGATACGCAGTATTTT
CDR3: CASSYENADTQYF

size: -
V: TRBV9
D: -
J: TRBJ1-2
DNA: TGTGCCAGCAGCGTAAATCCCCAGGGCTACACCTTC
CDR3: CASSVNPQGYTF

size: -
V: TRBV6-5
D: TRBD1
J: TRBJ1-5
DNA: TGTGCCAGCAGTTACTCCAACTTCGGGACAGGGGGTGGTCAGCCCCAGCATTTT
CDR3: CASSYSNFGTGGGQPQHF

size: -
V: TRBV6-1
D: TRBD1
J: TRBJ1-4
DNA: TGTGCCAGCAGGGGGGACAGGTGGGCTAGGTTGGATGAAGAACTGTTTTTT
CDR3: CASRGDRWARLDEELFF

size: many
V: TRBV12-3/TRBV12-4
D: TRBD2
J: TRBJ2-3
DNA: TGTGCCAGCAGTCCCGCGAGGCTAGCGGGTGTGCAGTATTTT
CDR3: CASSPARLAGVQYF

size: few
V: TRBV10-3
D: -
J: TRBJ1-2
DNA: TGTGCCATCAGTGGGTTGTCGGGCTACACCTTC
CDR3: CAISGLSGYTF

size: many
V: TRBV19
D: -
J: TRBJ1-1
DNA: TGTGCCAGTAGTTCCGACAAAACAGGGAACATGAACACTGAAGCTTTCTTT
CDR3: CASSSDKTGNMNTEAFF

size: -
V: TRBV10-3
D: TRBD2
J: TRBJ2-1
DNA: TGTGCCATCTCCCTCACGGTGGGGGGGTTGAATGAGCAGTTCTTC
CDR3: CAISLTVGGLNEQFF

size: many
V: TRBV9
D: -
J: TRBJ2-7
DNA: TGTGCCAGCAGCGTAGGGGCAGGTGGGGAGCAGTACTTC
CDR3: CASSVGAGGEQYF

size: -
V: TRBV10-3
D: -
J: TRBJ1-2
DNA: TGTGCCACCGAAGCTATCCGGTCTAACTATGGCTACACCTTC
CDR3: CATEAIRSNYGYTF

size: -
V: TRBV9
D: -
J: TRBJ2-7
DNA: TGTGCCAGCAGCGTAGCTGCGATGGCAGCAGACGAGCAGTACTTC
CDR3: CASSVAAMAADEQYF

size: -
V: TRBV30
D: -
J: TRBJ2-7
DNA: TGTGCCTCCACACCGGGGTACTCCTACGAGCAGTACTTC
CDR3: CASTPGYSYEQYF

size: few
V: TRBV2
D: -
J: TRBJ2-5
DNA: TGTGCCAGCAGTGAATTTGAGGGCTTGGAGACCCAGTACTTC
CDR3: CASSEFEGLETQYF

size: many
V: TRBV20-1
D: TRBD2
J: TRBJ2-2
DNA: TGCAGTGCTAGTTTAGCGGGAAGTGATTACGGGGAGCTGTTTTTT
CDR3: CSASLAGSDYGELFF

size: -
V: TRBV2
D: -
J: TRBJ1-5
DNA: TGTGCCAGCAGTCCCGACGGTATTCAGCCCCAGCATTTT
CDR3: CASSPDGIQPQHF

size: -
V: TRBV6-1
D: TRBD2
J: TRBJ2-5
DNA: TGTGCCAGCAGTGAGCAGCCTAGCGGGAGAGGCGAGACCCAGTACTTC
CDR3: CASSEQPSGRGETQYF

size: -
V: TRBV6-1
D: -
J: TRBJ1-3
DNA: TGTGCCAGCAGCCATCATTACCGAAATTCTGGAAACACCATATATTTT
CDR3: CASSHHYRNSGNTIYF

size: few
V: TRBV12-3/TRBV12-4
D: -
J: TRBJ1-2
DNA: TGTGCCAGCAGTTTGACCGAGGGCCCAAGCCCGAATGGCTACACCTTC
CDR3: CASSLTEGPSPNGYTF

size: many
V: TRBV5-1
D: -
J: TRBJ2-5
DNA: TGCGCCAGCAGCTTGGTGGGGCACCAAGAGACCCAGTACTTC
CDR3: CASSLVGHQETQYF

size: many
V: TRBV6-1
D: TRBD2
J: TRBJ2-7
DNA: TGTGCCAGCAGTTACCTAGCGGGTAGGGACGAGCAGTACTTC
CDR3: CASSYLAGRDEQYF

size: few
V: TRBV19
D: TRBD2
J: TRBJ2-7
DNA: TGTGCCAGTTGCTGGTCAGCGGGAGGAGACGAGCAGTACTTC
CDR3: CASCWSAGGDEQYF

size: few
V: TRBV6-1
D: TRBD2
J: TRBJ2-1
DNA: TGTGCCAGCAGCCCCGGGACTAGCGGGGGGGTTGAGCAGTTCTTC
CDR3: CASSPGTSGGVEQFF

size: many
V: TRBV11-2
D: -
J: TRBJ2-3
DNA: TGTGCCAGCAGCCCACCTGGGCTTACGCAGTATTTT
CDR3: CASSPPGLTQYF

size: -
V: TRBV7-9
D: -
J: TRBJ1-1
DNA: TGTGCCAGCAGCTTGATTGACACTGAAGCTTTCTTT
CDR3: CASSLIDTEAFF

size: many
V: TRBV6-4
D: TRBD2
J: TRBJ2-5
DNA: TGTGCCAGCAGTGACCCGAAACGTGGCGGGAGGGCGCGGGAGACCCAGTACTTC
CDR3: CASSDPKRGGRARETQYF

size: many
V: TRBV20-1
D: TRBD2
J: TRBJ2-3
DNA: TGCAGTGCTTATAGCGGGGGGAAGGGGGATACGCAGTATTTT
CDR3: CSAYSGGKGDTQYF